This TCR beta chain derives from a study of response to subunit inactivated influenza vaccine. This clonotype was found a few times. Its antigen remains unidentified. V was pared by 2 bases and J by 7 bases, with 12 bases between. The CDR3 spans 15 residues. CDR1 is SGHAT, CDR2 FQNNGV, per germline. In TCRdb, the RT-PCR reads were re-called with MiXCR into one record per CDR3 protein. This sample yields more than 700,000 distinct CDR3 sequences, of which about 20% are seen a single time; 10% belongs to the top ten. Study-wide points: The authors suggested that few new T cells are recruited per seasonal influenza vaccination.

The rearrangement joins TRBV11-2 to TRBJ1-6; D unresolved. The starting material was PBMCs from blood, obtained around 5 days after vaccination. The sequence came from a man aged 50 to 59 who received an inactivated influenza vaccine. CDR3 nucleotides: TGTGCCAGCAGCTTATCGCTAAGGAGGAATTCACCCCTCCACTTT. It codes for CASSLSLRRNSPLHF. Complete variable domain (other parts from reference TRBV11-2 and TRBJ1-6): EAGVAQSPRYKIIEKRQSVAFWCNPISGHATLYWYQQILGQGPKLLIQFQNNGVVDDSQLPKDRFSAERLKGVDSTLKIQPAKLEDSAVYLCASSLSLRRNSPLHFGNGTRLTVT.